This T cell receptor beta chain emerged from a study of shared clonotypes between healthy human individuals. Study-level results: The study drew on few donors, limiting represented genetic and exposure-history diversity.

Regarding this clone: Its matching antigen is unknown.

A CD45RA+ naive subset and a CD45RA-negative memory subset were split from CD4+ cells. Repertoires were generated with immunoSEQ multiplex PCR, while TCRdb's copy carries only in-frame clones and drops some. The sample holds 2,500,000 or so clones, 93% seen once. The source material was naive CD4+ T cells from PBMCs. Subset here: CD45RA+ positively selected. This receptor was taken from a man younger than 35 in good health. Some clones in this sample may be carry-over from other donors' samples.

In DNA form, the CDR3 reads TGTGCCAGCAGCTCCCCGCTCGACGGGAACACTGAAGCTTTCTTT. Translated, it gives CASSSPLDGNTEAFF. The chain combines TRBV5-6 with TRBJ1-1, with D hard to call. The CDR3 is made up of 15 amino acids. V lost 3 bases to trimming and J lost 1 base, with 13 bases between them. The V gene's germline CDR1 is SGHDT and CDR2 YYEEEE.